What follows describes a single T cell receptor beta chain. These data are taken from a study of blood T cell repertoires in COVID-19. The V segment lost 6 bases and the J segment 4 bases; nucleotides outside the gene matches: 4. Germline V gives CDR1 MNHEY, CDR2 SVGAGI. CDR3 length: 14 amino acids. As handled by the study authors: Reference gene primer amplification in the assay estimated nucleated cell counts. Produced via immunoSEQ multiplex PCR; TCRdb's table is partial and in-frame only. D and trimming were read from the DNA, whereas the V and J calls and clone size are those reported in that table. The data contain tens of thousands of clones, around 83% of them singletons.

Sequencing input: peripheral blood. The gene calls are TRBV6-5 and TRBJ2-7; TRBD2 matches at 12 bases. This TCR derives from a woman aged 55-70 years with acute or convalescent COVID-19. This CDR3 is CASRLTSGGYEQYF. CDR3 DNA sequence: TGTGCCAGCAGACTTACTAGCGGGGGGTACGAGCAGTACTTC.